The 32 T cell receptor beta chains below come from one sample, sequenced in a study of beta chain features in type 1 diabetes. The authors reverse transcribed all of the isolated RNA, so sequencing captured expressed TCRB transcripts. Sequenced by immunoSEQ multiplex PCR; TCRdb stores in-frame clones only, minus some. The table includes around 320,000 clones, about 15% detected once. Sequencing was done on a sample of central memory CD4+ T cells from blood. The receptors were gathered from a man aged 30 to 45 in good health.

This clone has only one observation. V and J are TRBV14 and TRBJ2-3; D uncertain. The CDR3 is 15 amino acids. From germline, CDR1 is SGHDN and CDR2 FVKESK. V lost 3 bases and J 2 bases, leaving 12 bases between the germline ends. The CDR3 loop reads CASSQLWGPTDTQYF. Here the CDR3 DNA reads TGTGCCAGCAGCCAGCTCTGGGGTCCCACAGATACGCAGTATTTT.

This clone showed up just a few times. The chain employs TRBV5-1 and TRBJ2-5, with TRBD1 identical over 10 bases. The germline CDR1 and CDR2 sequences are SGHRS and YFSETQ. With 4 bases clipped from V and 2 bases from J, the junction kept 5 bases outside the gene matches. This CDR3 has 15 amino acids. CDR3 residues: CASSIGTGVQETQYF. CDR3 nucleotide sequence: TGCGCCAGCAGCATCGGGACAGGGGTTCAAGAGACCCAGTACTTC.

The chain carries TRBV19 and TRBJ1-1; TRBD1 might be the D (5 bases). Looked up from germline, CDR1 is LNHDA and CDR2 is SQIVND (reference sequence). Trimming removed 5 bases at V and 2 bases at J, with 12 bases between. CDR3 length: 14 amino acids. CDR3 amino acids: CASSFTGQNTEAFF. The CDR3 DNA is TGTGCCAGTAGTTTTACTGGACAAAACACTGAAGCTTTCTTT.

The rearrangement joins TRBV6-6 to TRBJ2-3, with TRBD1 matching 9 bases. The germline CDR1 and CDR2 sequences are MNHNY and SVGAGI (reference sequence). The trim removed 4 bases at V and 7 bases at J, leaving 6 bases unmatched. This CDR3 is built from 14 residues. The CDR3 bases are TGTGCCAGCAGTTCCGGGACAGGGACTAATACGCAGTATTTT. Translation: CASSSGTGTNTQYF.

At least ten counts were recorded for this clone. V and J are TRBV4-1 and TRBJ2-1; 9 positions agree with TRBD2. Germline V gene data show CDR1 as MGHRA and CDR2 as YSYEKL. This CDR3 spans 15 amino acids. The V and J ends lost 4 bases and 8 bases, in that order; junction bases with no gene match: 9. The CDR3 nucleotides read TGCGCCAGCAGCCGGGGGCTAGCGGGGTTGTATGAGCAGTTCTTC. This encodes CASSRGLAGLYEQFF.

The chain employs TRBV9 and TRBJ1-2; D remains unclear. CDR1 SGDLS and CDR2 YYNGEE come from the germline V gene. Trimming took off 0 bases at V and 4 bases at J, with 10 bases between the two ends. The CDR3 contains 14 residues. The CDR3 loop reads CASSVEVGPYGYTF. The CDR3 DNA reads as TGTGCCAGCAGCGTAGAGGTAGGGCCCTATGGCTACACCTTC.

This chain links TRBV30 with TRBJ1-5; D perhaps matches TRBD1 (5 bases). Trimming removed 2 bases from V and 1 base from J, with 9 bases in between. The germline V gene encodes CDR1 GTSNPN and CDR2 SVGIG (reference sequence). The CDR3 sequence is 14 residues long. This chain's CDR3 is CAWSPGGSNQPQHF. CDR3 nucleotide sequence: TGTGCCTGGAGTCCGGGGGGGAGCAATCAGCCCCAGCATTTT.

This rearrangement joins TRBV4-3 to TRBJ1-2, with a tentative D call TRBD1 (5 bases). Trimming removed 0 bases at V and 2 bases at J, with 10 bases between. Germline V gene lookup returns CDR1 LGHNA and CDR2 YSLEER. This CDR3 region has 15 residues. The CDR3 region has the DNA TGCGCCAGCAGCCAAGACTCCAGGGACAACTATGGCTACACCTTC. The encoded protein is CASSQDSRDNYGYTF.

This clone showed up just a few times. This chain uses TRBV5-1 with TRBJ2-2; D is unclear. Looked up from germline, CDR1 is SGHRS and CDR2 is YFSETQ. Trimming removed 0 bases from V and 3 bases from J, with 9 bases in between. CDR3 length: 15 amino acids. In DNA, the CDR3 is TGCGCCAGCAGCTTGGAGGTCTCCTACACCGGGGAGCTGTTTTTT. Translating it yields CASSLEVSYTGELFF.

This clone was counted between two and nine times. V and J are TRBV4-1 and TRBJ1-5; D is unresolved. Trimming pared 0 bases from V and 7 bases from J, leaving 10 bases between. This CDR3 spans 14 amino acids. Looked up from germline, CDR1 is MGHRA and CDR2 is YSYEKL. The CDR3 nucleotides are TGCGCCAGCAGCCAAGAAAGGGTAAGGCAGCCCCAGCATTTT. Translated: CASSQERVRQPQHF.

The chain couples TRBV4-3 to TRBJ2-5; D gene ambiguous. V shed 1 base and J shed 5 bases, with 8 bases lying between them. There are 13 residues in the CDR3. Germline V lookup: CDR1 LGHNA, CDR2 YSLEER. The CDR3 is CASSQGRVETQYF. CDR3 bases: TGCGCCAGCAGCCAAGGACGAGTTGAGACCCAGTACTTC.

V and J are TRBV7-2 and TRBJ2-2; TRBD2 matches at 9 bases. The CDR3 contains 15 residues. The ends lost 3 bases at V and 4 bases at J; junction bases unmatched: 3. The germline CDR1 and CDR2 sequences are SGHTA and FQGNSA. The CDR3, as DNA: TGTGCCAGCAGCTTCGCGGGAGGGAGCACCGGGGAGCTGTTTTTT. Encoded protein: CASSFAGGSTGELFF.

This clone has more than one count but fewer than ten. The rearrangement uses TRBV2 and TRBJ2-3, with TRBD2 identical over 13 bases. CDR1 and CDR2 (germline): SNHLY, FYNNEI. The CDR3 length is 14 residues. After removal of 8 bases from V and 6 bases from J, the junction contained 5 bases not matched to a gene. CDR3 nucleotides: TGTGCCAGCTCCTCGGGACTAGCGGGGGATACGCAGTATTTT. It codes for CASSSGLAGDTQYF.

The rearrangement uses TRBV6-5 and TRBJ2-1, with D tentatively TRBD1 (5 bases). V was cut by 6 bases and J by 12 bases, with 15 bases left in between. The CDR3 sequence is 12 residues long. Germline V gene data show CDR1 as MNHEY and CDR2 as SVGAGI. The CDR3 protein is CASSPAQVGQFF. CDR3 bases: TGTGCCAGCAGCCCCGCACAGGTGGGGCAGTTCTTC.

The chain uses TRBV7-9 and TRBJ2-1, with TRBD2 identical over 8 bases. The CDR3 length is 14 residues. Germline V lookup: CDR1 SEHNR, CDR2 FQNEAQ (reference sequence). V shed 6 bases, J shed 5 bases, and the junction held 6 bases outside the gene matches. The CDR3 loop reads CASRKRELDNEQFF. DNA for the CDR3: TGTGCCAGCAGGAAGCGGGAGCTAGACAATGAGCAGTTCTTC. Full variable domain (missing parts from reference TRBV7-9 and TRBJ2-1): DTGVSQNPRHKITKRGQNVTFRCDPISEHNRLYWYRQTLGQGPEFLTYFQNEAQLEKSRLLSDRFSAERPKGSFSTLEIQRTEQGDSAMYLCASRKRELDNEQFFGPGTRLTVL.

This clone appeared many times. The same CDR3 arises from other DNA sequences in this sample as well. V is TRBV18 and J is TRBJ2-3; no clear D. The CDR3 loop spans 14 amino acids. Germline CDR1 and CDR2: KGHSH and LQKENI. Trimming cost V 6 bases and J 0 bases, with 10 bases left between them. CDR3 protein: CASSYSTSTDTQYF. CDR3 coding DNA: TGTGCCAGCTCGTACAGTACTAGCACAGATACGCAGTATTTT.

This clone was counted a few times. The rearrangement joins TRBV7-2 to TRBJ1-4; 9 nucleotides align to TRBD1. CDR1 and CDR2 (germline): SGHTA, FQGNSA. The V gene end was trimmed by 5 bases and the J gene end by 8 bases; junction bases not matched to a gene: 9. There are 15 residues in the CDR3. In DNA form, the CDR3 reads TGTGCCAGCAGCGTAACCGGGACAGGGAGAGAAAAACTGTTTTTT. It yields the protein CASSVTGTGREKLFF.

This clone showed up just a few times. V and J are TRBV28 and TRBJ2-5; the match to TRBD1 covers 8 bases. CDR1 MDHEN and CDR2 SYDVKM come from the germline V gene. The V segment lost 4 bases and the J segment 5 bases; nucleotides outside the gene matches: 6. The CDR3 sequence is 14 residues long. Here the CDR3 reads CASSYRTGKETQYF. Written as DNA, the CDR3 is TGTGCCAGCAGTTACAGGACAGGGAAGGAGACCCAGTACTTC.

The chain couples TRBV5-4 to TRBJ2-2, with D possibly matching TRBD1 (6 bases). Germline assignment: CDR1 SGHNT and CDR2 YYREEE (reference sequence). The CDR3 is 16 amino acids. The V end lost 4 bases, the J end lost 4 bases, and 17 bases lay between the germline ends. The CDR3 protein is CASSHRAHQSTGELFF. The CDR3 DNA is TGTGCCAGCAGCCACAGGGCCCACCAATCCACCGGGGAGCTGTTTTTT.

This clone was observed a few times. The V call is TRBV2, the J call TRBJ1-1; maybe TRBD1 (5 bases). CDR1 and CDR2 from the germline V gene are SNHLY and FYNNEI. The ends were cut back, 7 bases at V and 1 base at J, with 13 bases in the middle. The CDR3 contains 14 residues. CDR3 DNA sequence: TGTGCCAGCATTCGCAGGGAAACGAACACTGAAGCTTTCTTT. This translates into CASIRRETNTEAFF.

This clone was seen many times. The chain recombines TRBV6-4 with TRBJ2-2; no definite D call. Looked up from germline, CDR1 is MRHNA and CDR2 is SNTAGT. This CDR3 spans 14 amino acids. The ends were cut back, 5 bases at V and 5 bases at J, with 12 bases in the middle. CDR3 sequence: CASSQTPGTGELFF. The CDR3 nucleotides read TGTGCCAGCAGTCAAACTCCTGGGACCGGGGAGCTGTTTTTT.

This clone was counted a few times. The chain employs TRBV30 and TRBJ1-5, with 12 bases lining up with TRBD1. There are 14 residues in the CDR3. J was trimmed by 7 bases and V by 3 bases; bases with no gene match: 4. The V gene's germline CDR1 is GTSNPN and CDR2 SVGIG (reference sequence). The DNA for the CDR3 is TGTGCCTGGAGCCCGGGACAGGGGGCACAGCCCCAGCATTTT. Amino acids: CAWSPGQGAQPQHF. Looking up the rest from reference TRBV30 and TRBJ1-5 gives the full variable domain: SQTIHQWPATLVQPVGSPLSLECTVEGTSNPNLYWYRQAAGRGLQLLFYSVGIGQISSEVPQNLSASRPQDRQFILSSKKLLLSDSGFYLCAWSPGQGAQPQHFGDGTRLSIL.

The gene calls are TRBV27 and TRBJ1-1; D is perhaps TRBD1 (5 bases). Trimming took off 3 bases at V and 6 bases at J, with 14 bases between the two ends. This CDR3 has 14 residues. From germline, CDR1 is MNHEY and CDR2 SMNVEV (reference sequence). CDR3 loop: CASSFRQGVAEAFF. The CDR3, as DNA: TGTGCCAGCAGTTTCCGGCAGGGTGTCGCTGAAGCTTTCTTT.

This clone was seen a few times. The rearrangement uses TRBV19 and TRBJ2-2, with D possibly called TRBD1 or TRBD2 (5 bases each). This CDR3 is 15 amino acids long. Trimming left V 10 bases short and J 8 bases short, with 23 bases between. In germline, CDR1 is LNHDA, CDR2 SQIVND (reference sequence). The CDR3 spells CATGTDSRRSGELFF. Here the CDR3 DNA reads TGTGCCACCGGGACGGATAGCCGTCGGTCGGGGGAGCTGTTTTTT.

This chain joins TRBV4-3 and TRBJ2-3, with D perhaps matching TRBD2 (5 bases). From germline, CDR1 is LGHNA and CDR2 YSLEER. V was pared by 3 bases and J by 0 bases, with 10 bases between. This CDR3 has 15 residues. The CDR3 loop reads CASSHSVYSTDTQYF. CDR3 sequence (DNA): TGCGCCAGCAGCCATAGCGTATATAGCACAGATACGCAGTATTTT.

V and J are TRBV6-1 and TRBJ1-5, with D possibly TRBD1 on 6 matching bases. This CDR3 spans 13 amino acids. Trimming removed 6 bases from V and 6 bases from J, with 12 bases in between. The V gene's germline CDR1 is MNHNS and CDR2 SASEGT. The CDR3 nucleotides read TGTGCCAGCAGGGCCCTAGGGGGTCAGCCCCAGCATTTT. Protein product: CASRALGGQPQHF.

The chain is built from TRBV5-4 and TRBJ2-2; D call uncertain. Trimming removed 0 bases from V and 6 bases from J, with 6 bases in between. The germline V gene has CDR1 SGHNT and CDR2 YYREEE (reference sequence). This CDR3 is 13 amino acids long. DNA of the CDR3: TGTGCCAGCAGCTTGGACCAGGCCGGGGAGCTGTTTTTT. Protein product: CASSLDQAGELFF. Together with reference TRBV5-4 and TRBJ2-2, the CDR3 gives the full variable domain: ETGVTQSPTHLIKTRGQQVTLRCSSQSGHNTVSWYQQALGQGPQFIFQYYREEENGRGNFPPRFSGLQFPNYSSELNVNALELDDSALYLCASSLDQAGELFFGEGSRLTVL.

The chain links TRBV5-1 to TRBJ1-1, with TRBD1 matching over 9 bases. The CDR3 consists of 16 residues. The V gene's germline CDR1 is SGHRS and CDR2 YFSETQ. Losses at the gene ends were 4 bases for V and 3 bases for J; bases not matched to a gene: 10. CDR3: CASSLTTGGRDTEAFF. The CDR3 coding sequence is TGCGCCAGCAGCCTTACGACAGGGGGGAGGGACACTGAAGCTTTCTTT.

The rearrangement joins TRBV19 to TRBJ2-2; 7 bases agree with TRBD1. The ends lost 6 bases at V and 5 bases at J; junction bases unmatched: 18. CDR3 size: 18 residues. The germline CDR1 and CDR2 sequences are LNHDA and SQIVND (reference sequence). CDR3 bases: TGTGCCAGTAGCAGATCCATGACAGGGTCCCGACCGACCGGGGAGCTGTTTTTT. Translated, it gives CASSRSMTGSRPTGELFF. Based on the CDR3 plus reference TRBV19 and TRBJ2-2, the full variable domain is DGGITQSPKYLFRKEGQNVTLSCEQNLNHDAMYWYRQDPGQGLRLIYYSQIVNDFQKGDIAEGYSVSREKKESFPLTVTSAQKNPTAFYLCASSRSMTGSRPTGELFFGEGSRLTVL.

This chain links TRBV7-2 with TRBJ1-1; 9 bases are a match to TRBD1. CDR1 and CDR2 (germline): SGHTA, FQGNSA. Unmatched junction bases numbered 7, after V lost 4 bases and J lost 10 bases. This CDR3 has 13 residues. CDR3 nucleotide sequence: TGTGCCAGCAGCTACGGGGACAGGGAATTAGCTTTCTTT. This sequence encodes CASSYGDRELAFF.

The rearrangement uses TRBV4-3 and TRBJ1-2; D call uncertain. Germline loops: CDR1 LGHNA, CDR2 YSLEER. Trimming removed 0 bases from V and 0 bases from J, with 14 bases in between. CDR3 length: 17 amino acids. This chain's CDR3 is CASSQDRSRIANYGYTF. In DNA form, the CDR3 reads TGCGCCAGCAGCCAAGATCGGTCGCGAATCGCTAACTATGGCTACACCTTC.

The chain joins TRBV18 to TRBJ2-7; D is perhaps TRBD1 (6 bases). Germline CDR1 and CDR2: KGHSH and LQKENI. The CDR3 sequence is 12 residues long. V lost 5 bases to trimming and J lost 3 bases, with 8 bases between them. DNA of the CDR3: TGTGCCAGCTCATCACAGGGCTACGAGCAGTACTTC. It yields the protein CASSSQGYEQYF.